The clone carrying this T cell receptor beta chain has more than one count but fewer than ten. This sample is drawn from a study of early T cells in non-severe SARS-CoV-2 infection. The CDR3 covers 12 residues. The junction had 7 bases not matched to a gene; V was cut back by 5 bases and J by 10 bases. Germline V gene data show CDR1 as SGHTA and CDR2 as FQGTGA. TCRdb recomputed calls from the 5' RACE reads with MiXCR, one row per CDR3 protein. In the table there are some 63,000 distinct CDR3 sequences, approximately 12% of which are singletons. V and J are TRBV7-3 and TRBJ1-1, with TRBD1 matching 7 bases. The sample was whole blood. The source is an adult who was a healthcare worker with PCR-confirmed SARS-CoV-2 infection or an uninfected control (not recorded which). CDR3 nucleotide sequence: TGTGCCAGCAGCCGCCCAGGGGGGAGAGCTTTCTTT. Encoded protein: CASSRPGGRAFF.